The 22 T cell receptor beta chains in this list originate from one sample, sequenced in a study of blood T cells in healthy people across ages. Through a sample-barcoded 5' primer and a J-beta primer mix, a second PCR was run for about 6 to 12 cycles. MiXCR, run by TCRdb on the 5' RACE reads, gives a single entry per CDR3 protein. The sample records about 1,500,000 distinct CDR3 sequences, 28% being singletons. The sequencing sample was made of blood. These receptors all come from a woman aged 30 to 39 in good health.

This clonotype was seen only a few times. The junction does not match germline at one end; this may be a read error. The chain uses TRBV5-1 and TRBJ1-5, with TRBD1 matching 8 bases. CDR3 length: 15 residues. Germline CDR1 and CDR2: SGHRS and YFSETQ. CDR3 DNA sequence: TGCGCCGGCAGCTTGGGGACAGGCTTAAATCAGCCCCAGCATTTT. Protein: CAGSLGTGLNQPQHF.

The CDR3 protein is CSARGEVSGELFF. Here the CDR3 DNA reads TGCAGTGCTAGAGGGGAAGTCTCCGGGGAGCTGTTTTTT. The V call is TRBV20-1, the J call TRBJ2-2; D gene uncertain. Germline V CDR1 and CDR2: DFQATT, SNEGSKA (reference sequence). With 1 base removed from V and 6 bases from J, the gap between germline ends came to 9 bases. The CDR3 runs to 13 residues.

The CDR3 DNA follows: TGTGCCATCGGAACGGCGCCCCTCCACTTT. It is translated as CAIGTAPLHF. This rearrangement joins TRBV10-3 to TRBJ1-6, with D hard to call. V was clipped by 8 bases and J by 13 bases, with 9 bases between them. Germline assignment: CDR1 ENHRY and CDR2 SYGVKD. The CDR3 length is 10 residues.

This clonotype was seen a few times. The chain couples TRBV28 to TRBJ2-7; no definite D call. From germline, CDR1 is MDHEN and CDR2 SYDVKM. The CDR3 is made up of 13 amino acids. V shed 4 bases and J shed 4 bases, with 11 bases lying between them. The CDR3 is CASSSPQKYEQYF. In DNA form, the CDR3 reads TGTGCCAGCAGTTCCCCTCAGAAGTACGAGCAGTACTTC. The complete variable domain, with remaining parts taken from reference TRBV28 and TRBJ2-7, reads DVKVTQSSRYLVKRTGEKVFLECVQDMDHENMFWYRQDPGLGLRLIYFSYDVKMKEKGDIPEGYSVSREKKERFSLILESASTNQTSMYLCASSSPQKYEQYFGPGTRLTVT.

V is TRBV5-1 and J is TRBJ2-7; 7 positions agree with TRBD2. The CDR3 length is 15 residues. Looked up from germline, CDR1 is SGHRS and CDR2 is YFSETQ. V lost 3 bases to trimming and J lost 3 bases; unmatched junction nucleotides: 9. CDR3 loop: CASSYEGGYNYEQYF. CDR3 nucleotide sequence: TGCGCCAGCAGCTACGAGGGAGGGTACAACTACGAGCAGTACTTC.

Only a few counts were recorded for this clonotype. This chain links TRBV7-6 with TRBJ2-7; 7 nucleotides line up with TRBD1. Unmatched junction bases numbered 13, after V lost 2 bases and J lost 12 bases. The length of the CDR3 is 14 residues. Germline CDR1 reads SGHVS; CDR2 reads FNYEAQ. CDR3 DNA: TGTGCCAGCAGCTTACGACAGGGTTGGAACATTCGGTACTTC. This sequence encodes CASSLRQGWNIRYF.

This clonotype was recorded many times. The V gene is TRBV6-5, the J gene TRBJ2-4, with D possibly matching TRBD2 (5 bases). The length of the CDR3 is 14 residues. Germline CDR1 is MNHEY and CDR2 is SVGAGI. V gave up 0 bases and J gave up 6 bases, with 9 bases separating them. DNA of the CDR3: TGTGCCAGCAGTTACTCTTTGGGAGTAAACATTCAGTACTTC. Translation: CASSYSLGVNIQYF.

This clonotype was observed a few times. CDR3 bases: TGTGCCACCAGTGACCGGACAGGGAGTGAGCAGTTCTTC. Amino acid sequence: CATSDRTGSEQFF. The chain employs TRBV24-1 and TRBJ2-1; 8 nucleotides agree with TRBD1. Trimming removed 4 bases from V and 9 bases from J; junction bases left unmatched: 4. Germline assignment: CDR1 KGHDR and CDR2 SFDVKD. The CDR3 length is 13 residues.

In this sample, this clonotype turned up a few times. J is TRBJ2-5 and V is TRBV18; D may be TRBD2 (5 bases). CDR3 length: 14 residues. Germline CDR1 reads KGHSH; CDR2 reads LQKENI. V lost 2 bases, J lost 1 base, and 8 bases lay in between. In DNA, the CDR3 is TGTGCCAGCTCACCAAGTCGGGGCCAAGAGACCCAGTACTTC. Translating it yields CASSPSRGQETQYF.

This clonotype was observed a handful of times. This rearrangement joins TRBV7-2 to TRBJ2-2; 9 bases line up with TRBD1. The J segment lost 3 bases and the V segment lost 5 bases, leaving 4 bases of the junction unmatched. This CDR3 has 15 residues. Germline-derived CDR1 and CDR2 are SGHTA and FQGNSA. The CDR3 DNA reads TGTGCCAGCAGCCAACAGGGGGCGGACACCGGGGAGCTGTTTTTT. Translating it yields CASSQQGADTGELFF.

The genes are TRBV5-1 and TRBJ2-1, with TRBD1 matching 8 bases. CDR1 is SGHRS, CDR2 YFSETQ, per germline. CDR3 size: 13 residues. Trimming removed 4 bases from V and 8 bases from J; junction bases left unmatched: 5. Written as DNA, the CDR3 is TGCGCCAGCAGCAGACAGGGGACCCATGAGCAGTTCTTC. Translating it yields CASSRQGTHEQFF.

Comments on this clonotype: A read error may account for a junction end that differs from germline. This chain uses TRBV10-3 with TRBJ1-5; no clear D. Looked up from germline, CDR1 is ENHRY and CDR2 is SYGVKD. CDR3 length: 13 amino acids. CDR3 region: CANPWDRNPPQHF. The DNA of the CDR3 is TGTGCCAACCCGTGGGATCGTAATCCGCCCCAGCATTTT.

This chain connects TRBV20-1 to TRBJ2-3, with TRBD2 matching 10 bases. The germline gives CDR1 DFQATT, CDR2 SNEGSKA (reference sequence). This CDR3 contains 16 residues. Trimming cost V 6 bases and J 6 bases; bases outside gene matches: 15. CDR3 protein: CSARGIAGGSADTQYF. The CDR3 DNA is TGCAGTGCCCGGGGTATAGCGGGGGGCTCAGCTGATACGCAGTATTTT.

This clonotype was seen ten or more times. The gene calls are TRBV7-2 and TRBJ2-1; perhaps TRBD2 as D (6 bases). This CDR3 spans 16 amino acids. Per the germline V gene, CDR1 is SGHTA and CDR2 is FQGNSA. With 3 bases removed from V and 7 bases from J, the gap between germline ends came to 19 bases. The CDR3 DNA reads as TGTGCCAGCAGCTTTCAATCCGGGGGTACGAGGAATGAGCAGTTCTTC. This sequence encodes CASSFQSGGTRNEQFF.

This clonotype was counted at least ten times. The chain combines TRBV27 with TRBJ2-2, with D possibly being TRBD1 (6 bases). V dropped 6 bases and J dropped 1 base, with 6 bases sitting between them. The CDR3 contains 13 residues. The germline V gene has CDR1 MNHEY and CDR2 SMNVEV (reference sequence). CDR3: CASRQGNTGELFF. Here the CDR3 DNA reads TGTGCCAGCAGACAGGGGAACACCGGGGAGCTGTTTTTT.

The V gene is TRBV4-1, the J gene TRBJ2-7; D tentatively fits TRBD1 or TRBD2 (6 bases each). V lost 3 bases and J 2 bases, leaving 14 bases between the germline ends. The CDR3 totals 15 residues. Germline values: CDR1 MGHRA, CDR2 YSYEKL. This CDR3 is CASSQFDGGPYEQYF. The CDR3 DNA sequence: TGCGCCAGCAGCCAGTTTGACGGGGGCCCCTACGAGCAGTACTTC.

The rearrangement joins TRBV9 to TRBJ2-4, with a weak D call TRBD1 (6 bases). The closer fit of TRBJ2-7 to the DNA end suggests the J call may be wrong. The CDR3 consists of 15 residues. Germline CDR1 and CDR2: SGDLS and YYNGEE. As DNA, the CDR3 is TGTGCCAGCAGCGCAGGACAGAATCCCTCCTACGAGCAGTACTTC. Translation gives CASSAGQNPSYEQYF.

As for this clonotype: Germline is not matched at one junction end, which may reflect a read error. The chain carries TRBV7-3 and TRBJ2-1; 7 nucleotides match TRBD2. CDR1 is SGHTA, CDR2 FQGTGA, per germline. The CDR3 extends over 15 amino acids. The chain's CDR3 is CASSEGTTRGDEQVF. Here the CDR3 DNA reads TGTGCCAGCAGCGAGGGGACTACCCGGGGGGATGAGCAGGTCTTC. Based on the CDR3 plus reference TRBV7-3 and TRBJ2-1, the full variable domain is GAGVSQTPSNKVTEKGKYVELRCDPISGHTALYWYRQSLGQGPEFLIYFQGTGAADDSGLPNDRFFAVRPEGSVSTLKIQRTERGDSAVYLCASSEGTTRGDEQVFGPGTRLTVL.

This clonotype has ten or more counts. The J gene is TRBJ2-6, the V gene TRBV20-1; 8 positions agree with TRBD1. This CDR3 is 15 amino acids long. Germline CDR1 is DFQATT and CDR2 is SNEGSKA (reference sequence). V dropped 5 bases and J dropped 0; count of bases not matched to a gene: 3. CDR3 bases: TGCAGTGCTCCTACAGGGGGCTCTGGGGCCAACGTCCTGACTTTC. This codes for CSAPTGGSGANVLTF.

The chain joins TRBV7-6 to TRBJ1-4; D is uncertain. The CDR3 has 15 amino acids. CDR1 is SGHVS and CDR2 is FNYEAQ in the germline V gene. Deletions cut 5 bases from V and 0 bases from J, with 10 bases between. The CDR3 spells CASSPRPATNEKLFF. CDR3 sequence (DNA): TGTGCCAGCAGCCCCCGTCCCGCAACTAATGAAAAACTGTTTTTT.

Remarks on this clonotype: Just one base apart from a much larger clone, this may be a read error. The rearrangement links TRBV29-1 to TRBJ2-4, with 9 nucleotides matching TRBD1. The CDR3 has 13 residues. Trimming took 7 bases from V and 3 from J; bases not matched to a gene: 4. CDR1 and CDR2 from the germline V gene are SQVTM and ANQGSEA. The DNA for the CDR3 is TGCAGCGCCGGACAGGGGTACAAAAACATTCAGTACTTC. This encodes CSAGQGYKNIQYF.

This chain joins TRBV6-2 or TRBV6-3 and TRBJ2-3, with D perhaps matching TRBD1 or TRBD2 (6 bases each). This CDR3 is built from 14 residues. Germline-derived CDR1 and CDR2 are MNHEY and SVGEGT. With 8 bases removed from V and 11 bases from J, the gap between germline ends came to 23 bases. The CDR3 is CASRAAGDRKKQYF. The CDR3 nucleotides are TGTGCCAGCCGTGCAGCGGGTGACAGGAAGAAGCAGTATTTT.